A selection of T cell receptor beta chains follows, all from one sample in a study of cytomegalovirus exposure and HLA in healthy donors. Repertoires were generated with immunoSEQ multiplex PCR, while TCRdb's copy carries only in-frame clones and drops some. The top ten hold roughly 3.5% of the sample, which has about 180,000 clones, about three quarters seen once. Source material: PBMCs. Receptor source: a woman aged 55 to 70 in good health and CMV-seropositive. The CDR3 runs from the conserved cysteine through the conserved F or W. D genes are given only for firm matches. For some rows the clone size is stated as once, few or many, or as a class when expanded; others skip it.

CDR3nt: TGTGCCAGCAGCAAAGGCCCCAGGGCCGGGGAGCTGTTTTTT
CDR3aa: CASSKGPRAGELFF
j_gene: TRBJ2-2
abundance: .
d_gene: .
v_gene: TRBV21-1

CDR3nt: TGTGCCAGCAGCCACGGGACTAGCGGGAGCACAGTGGGAGAGCAGTACTTC
CDR3aa: CASSHGTSGSTVGEQYF
j_gene: TRBJ2-7
abundance: .
d_gene: TRBD2
v_gene: TRBV7-2

CDR3nt: TGTGCCAGCAGTGAAATGGGGACTAGGCTTTCACCCCTCCACTTT
CDR3aa: CASSEMGTRLSPLHF
j_gene: TRBJ1-6
abundance: .
d_gene: .
v_gene: TRBV2

CDR3nt: TGTGCCAGCAGTGTTATAGGAGCGGTCCAAGAGACCCAGTACTTC
CDR3aa: CASSVIGAVQETQYF
j_gene: TRBJ2-5
abundance: .
d_gene: .
v_gene: TRBV2

CDR3nt: TGTGCCAGCAGTGAAGTGGGGACAGGGTGGAATCAGCCCCAGCATTTT
CDR3aa: CASSEVGTGWNQPQHF
j_gene: TRBJ1-5
abundance: .
d_gene: TRBD1
v_gene: TRBV2

CDR3nt: TGTGCCAGCAGTGAGGCTGGGGGGGGCCAAGAGACCCAGTACTTC
CDR3aa: CASSEAGGGQETQYF
j_gene: TRBJ2-5
abundance: .
d_gene: TRBD2
v_gene: TRBV6-1

CDR3nt: TGTGCCAGCAGGGTAACAGGGAACCTCTATGGCTACACCTTC
CDR3aa: CASRVTGNLYGYTF
j_gene: TRBJ1-2
abundance: .
d_gene: .
v_gene: TRBV6-1

CDR3nt: TGTGCCAGCAGCCCCGACAGTAACTATGGCTACACCTTC
CDR3aa: CASSPDSNYGYTF
j_gene: TRBJ1-2
abundance: .
d_gene: .
v_gene: TRBV7-2

CDR3nt: TGTGCCAGCAGTGAGGGACTAGCGGGACTAAATGAGCAGTTCTTC
CDR3aa: CASSEGLAGLNEQFF
j_gene: TRBJ2-1
abundance: .
d_gene: TRBD2
v_gene: TRBV2

CDR3nt: TGTGCCTGGAGTGCACAGGCTTCTAACTACGAGCAGTACTTC
CDR3aa: CAWSAQASNYEQYF
j_gene: TRBJ2-7
abundance: .
d_gene: .
v_gene: TRBV30

CDR3nt: TGTGCCAGCAGTTCCTTTGGGGCCAACGGCCTGACTTTC
CDR3aa: CASSSFGANGLTF
j_gene: TRBJ2-6
abundance: .
d_gene: .
v_gene: TRBV27

CDR3nt: TGTGCCAGCACAGGGGTGAACACTGAAGCTTTCTTT
CDR3aa: CASTGVNTEAFF
j_gene: TRBJ1-1
abundance: .
d_gene: .
v_gene: TRBV6-1

CDR3nt: TGTGCCAGCTCACCAATCCTAGCGGTGACGTTAGGGTACGAGCAGTACTTC
CDR3aa: CASSPILAVTLGYEQYF
j_gene: TRBJ2-7
abundance: .
d_gene: TRBD2
v_gene: TRBV18

CDR3nt: TGTGCCACCCGCCGGACTAGCGGAGTAGATACGCAGTATTTT
CDR3aa: CATRRTSGVDTQYF
j_gene: TRBJ2-3
abundance: .
d_gene: TRBD2
v_gene: TRBV10-3

CDR3nt: TGTGCCAGCAGCCAACTAGCGGGGGATTACAATGAGCAGTTCTTC
CDR3aa: CASSQLAGDYNEQFF
j_gene: TRBJ2-1
abundance: .
d_gene: TRBD2
v_gene: TRBV5-6

CDR3nt: TGTGCCATCCAAGCTAGCGCAGATACGCAGTATTTT
CDR3aa: CAIQASADTQYF
j_gene: TRBJ2-3
abundance: .
d_gene: .
v_gene: TRBV10-3

CDR3nt: TGTGCCAGCAGTTTCAGGGCTCAAGAGACCCAGTACTTC
CDR3aa: CASSFRAQETQYF
j_gene: TRBJ2-5
abundance: .
d_gene: .
v_gene: TRBV28

CDR3nt: TGTGCCAGCAGCATCTTAGCGGGGGGCCTCTCTGGGGCCAACGGCCTGACTTTC
CDR3aa: CASSILAGGLSGANGLTF
j_gene: TRBJ2-6
abundance: .
d_gene: TRBD2
v_gene: TRBV9

CDR3nt: TGTGCCAGCAGCAAAAAGGATCAGGTGATAGTTGAAGAGACCCAGTACTTC
CDR3aa: CASSKKDQVIVEETQYF
j_gene: TRBJ2-5
abundance: .
d_gene: .
v_gene: TRBV21-1

CDR3nt: TGTGCCAGCAGTTTAATCTGGCAGGGAGGGTCAGCTAACTATGGCTACACCTTC
CDR3aa: CASSLIWQGGSANYGYTF
j_gene: TRBJ1-2
abundance: .
d_gene: .
v_gene: TRBV28

CDR3nt: TGCGCCAGCAGCCAGCCGCTTGTCAAGCGGGAATGGACTGAAGCTTTCTTT
CDR3aa: CASSQPLVKREWTEAFF
j_gene: TRBJ1-1
abundance: .
d_gene: .
v_gene: TRBV4-1

CDR3nt: TGTGCCAGCTCACCGGGGAAACAGGGGATGGGTGAAGCTTTCTTT
CDR3aa: CASSPGKQGMGEAFF
j_gene: TRBJ1-1
abundance: once
d_gene: TRBD1
v_gene: TRBV18

CDR3nt: TGTGCCAGCAGCCCTGGACAGGGCCCCTGGGGCTACACCTTC
CDR3aa: CASSPGQGPWGYTF
j_gene: TRBJ1-2
abundance: .
d_gene: TRBD1
v_gene: TRBV5-4

CDR3nt: TGTGCTAGTGGTTTGGTACTGGCGGGGGGGCTGAATACGCAGTATTTT
CDR3aa: CASGLVLAGGLNTQYF
j_gene: TRBJ2-3
abundance: .
d_gene: TRBD2
v_gene: TRBV12-5

CDR3nt: TGTGCCAGCAGTTTAAGGACAGGGGTCTCCCACGAGCAGTACTTC
CDR3aa: CASSLRTGVSHEQYF
j_gene: TRBJ2-7
abundance: .
d_gene: TRBD1
v_gene: TRBV28

CDR3nt: TGTGCCAGCAGCTTACCGAGATTGGGGGGGGGCGGTGAGCAGTTCTTC
CDR3aa: CASSLPRLGGGGEQFF
j_gene: TRBJ2-1
abundance: .
d_gene: .
v_gene: TRBV7-3

CDR3nt: TGTGCCAGCAGCTTGGGACAAGGAAATGAAAAACTGTTTTTT
CDR3aa: CASSLGQGNEKLFF
j_gene: TRBJ1-4
abundance: few
d_gene: .
v_gene: TRBV5-4

CDR3nt: TGTGCCAGCAGCTTAAACACGGGGTTATACAATGAGCAGTTCTTC
CDR3aa: CASSLNTGLYNEQFF
j_gene: TRBJ2-1
abundance: .
d_gene: .
v_gene: TRBV7-3

CDR3nt: TGCGCCAGCAGCTTGGAACGGGACACCTTTTCCTACGAGCAGTACTTC
CDR3aa: CASSLERDTFSYEQYF
j_gene: TRBJ2-7
abundance: .
d_gene: .
v_gene: TRBV5-1

CDR3nt: TGTGCCAGCAGCTTAGGACAGGGAAGGAGAGAGACCCAGTACTTC
CDR3aa: CASSLGQGRRETQYF
j_gene: TRBJ2-5
abundance: .
d_gene: TRBD1
v_gene: TRBV7-3